A selection of T cell receptor beta chains follows, all from one sample in a study of cytomegalovirus exposure and HLA in healthy donors. Sequencing used immunoSEQ multiplex PCR; TCRdb keeps in-frame clones, though not all of them. The sample includes some 200,000 clones, 65% to 85% of them seen just once. What was sequenced was PBMCs. Receptors originate from a woman aged 18 to 35 in good health and CMV-seropositive. Both conserved end residues are trimmed from each CDR3. Fields, in order: V gene, J gene, clone size, CDR3 protein. Clone size appears in some rows only: once, few, many, or a class for an expanded clone.

TRBV18	TRBJ1-6	NA	ASSRDRAYNSPLH
TRBV23-1	TRBJ1-6	NA	ASSPPGIDSPLH
TRBV19	TRBJ1-1	NA	ASSIPRGSWNTEAF
TRBV29-1	TRBJ2-7	NA	SVVKGNHEQY
TRBV4-1	TRBJ2-1	NA	ASSQLPAGGNEQF
TRBV15	TRBJ1-5	few	ATSRDSSTGVGNQPQH
TRBV5-1	TRBJ1-6	NA	ASSGGTAYNSPLH
TRBV5-1	TRBJ2-7	once	ASSLNFGGGSAYEQY
TRBV7-8	TRBJ2-1	NA	ASSDSPILAGGRSSYNEQF
TRBV7-9	TRBJ1-1	NA	ASSGQENTEAF
TRBV9	TRBJ1-1	NA	ASTQGPVGTEAF
TRBV7-2	TRBJ2-1	NA	ASSPGTGGESNEQF
TRBV6-1	TRBJ2-5	NA	ASSEYSRGGDEETQY
TRBV11-1	TRBJ1-6	NA	ASRPTGANNSPLH
TRBV5-4	TRBJ2-5	NA	ASSSIHRQGAQETQY
TRBV5-8	TRBJ1-2	once	ASSSLQVLYGYT
TRBV5-6	TRBJ2-2	NA	ASSAPLRTGIRELF
TRBV6-6	TRBJ2-2	NA	ASRTGPGELF
TRBV5-1	TRBJ1-3	few	ASSFDKASGNTIY
TRBV2	TRBJ1-6	NA	ASSGQGGSPLH
TRBV4-2	TRBJ1-5	NA	ASSQDWPGQYQPQH
TRBV11-2	TRBJ2-5	NA	ASSGLQETQY
TRBV6-5	TRBJ1-1	NA	ASSLGTGGTTEAF
TRBV6-5	TRBJ2-3	NA	ASSYGAGGSTDTQY
TRBV10-1	TRBJ2-1	NA	ASSATAAAREQF
TRBV7-2	TRBJ2-7	NA	ASSFQGLAGDYEQY
TRBV19	TRBJ1-1	NA	ASSSGQGMTEAF
TRBV11-2	TRBJ1-2	NA	ASRRTGQGGYGYT
TRBV6-5	TRBJ1-6	NA	ASRLGQAWSLH
TRBV27	TRBJ2-3	NA	ATWGRDTQY
TRBV2	TRBJ2-4	NA	ASSAEDTNIQY
TRBV6-6	TRBJ1-4	NA	ASSQGGVNEKLF
TRBV5-6	TRBJ1-1	NA	ASSAARTANTEAF
TRBV4-1	TRBJ1-2	NA	ASSQPRQGAGYGYT
TRBV27	TRBJ1-2	NA	ASRAEQGARHGYT
TRBV11-2	TRBJ2-1	once	ASSYFTGGARYGEQF
TRBV2	TRBJ2-7	NA	ANLGRDYEQY
TRBV5-6	TRBJ2-3	NA	ASSYPGTGTDTQY
TRBV6-6	TRBJ1-3	NA	ASSYVPGSSGNTIY
TRBV29-1	TRBJ2-5	NA	SVGSGTGETQY
TRBV27	TRBJ1-1	NA	ASSLRLGTGNTEAF
TRBV5-1	TRBJ1-1	NA	ASILDQGHTEAF
TRBV5-6	TRBJ1-2	NA	ASSGAARSVNGYT
TRBV6-1	TRBJ1-1	NA	ASSEGHVPTEAF
TRBV20-1	TRBJ2-1	few	SAGLRNEQF
TRBV6-1	TRBJ2-5	NA	ASSEDGGAGETQY